The 4 T cell receptor beta chains reported below all come from one sample, sequenced in a study of blood T cell repertoires in COVID-19. Libraries were prepared by immunoSEQ multiplex PCR; TCRdb keeps only in-frame clonotypes and omits some of them. The sample lists approximately 300,000 clones, just under 85% occurring once. Sample: peripheral blood. Receptors originate from a woman in her forties or fifties with active or convalescent COVID-19.

This clone has a single count. The rearrangement joins TRBV7-8 to TRBJ1-5, with D tentatively TRBD1 (6 bases). The ends were cut back, 5 bases at V and 1 base at J, with 15 bases in the middle. The germline V gene has CDR1 SGHVS and CDR2 FQNEAQ. This CDR3 spans 16 amino acids. In DNA, the CDR3 is TGTGCCAGCAGCGCGTTTAGGGGGTTCAGCAATCAGCCCCAGCATTTT. Its protein product is CASSAFRGFSNQPQHF.

This clone was seen more than once but under ten times. This chain connects TRBV9 to TRBJ2-3; 8 bases agree with TRBD2. In germline, CDR1 is SGDLS, CDR2 YYNGEE. The V and J ends lost 1 base and 2 bases, in that order; junction bases with no gene match: 3. The CDR3 sequence is 15 residues long. The CDR3 reads CASSVTLADTDTQYF. The CDR3 region has the DNA TGTGCCAGCAGCGTAACACTAGCGGACACAGATACGCAGTATTTT.

The gene calls are TRBV11-3 and TRBJ1-1; D might be TRBD1 (5 bases). From germline, CDR1 is SGHNT and CDR2 YENEEA. The V end was cut by 8 bases, the J end by 6 bases, with 19 bases between. This CDR3 contains 14 residues. CDR3 DNA sequence: TGTGCCAGCTCCGTGGGGGGTTTCGGGGCTGAAGCTTTCTTT. Translating it yields CASSVGGFGAEAFF.

The rearrangement uses TRBV4-2 and TRBJ2-7; 7 bases align to TRBD2. Trimming cost V 1 base and J 6 bases; bases outside gene matches: 9. The germline gives CDR1 LGHNA, CDR2 YNFKEQ. This CDR3 spans 15 amino acids. In DNA form, the CDR3 reads TGTGCCAGCAGCCAAGTAGGCCGCGGGGGATTCGAGCAGTACTTC. Translated, it gives CASSQVGRGGFEQYF.